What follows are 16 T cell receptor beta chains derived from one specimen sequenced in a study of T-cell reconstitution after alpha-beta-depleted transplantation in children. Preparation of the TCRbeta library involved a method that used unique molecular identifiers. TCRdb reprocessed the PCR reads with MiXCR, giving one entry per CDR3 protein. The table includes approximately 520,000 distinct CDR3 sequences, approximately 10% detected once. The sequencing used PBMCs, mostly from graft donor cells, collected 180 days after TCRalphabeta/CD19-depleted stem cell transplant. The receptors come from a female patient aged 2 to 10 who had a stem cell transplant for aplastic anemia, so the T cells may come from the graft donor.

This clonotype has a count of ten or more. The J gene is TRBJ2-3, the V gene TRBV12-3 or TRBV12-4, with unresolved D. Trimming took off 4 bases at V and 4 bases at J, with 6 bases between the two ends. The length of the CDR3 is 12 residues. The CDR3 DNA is TGTGCCAGCAGTTCACAGCCAGATACGCAGTATTTT. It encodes CASSSQPDTQYF.

The DNA of the CDR3 is TGCGCCAGCAGCCAAGATTCTAACCGGAGGAACACTGAAGCTTTCTTT. It translates to CASSQDSNRRNTEAFF. V gene TRBV4-3 combines with J gene TRBJ1-1, with D uncertain. Trimming pared 0 bases from V and 1 base from J, leaving 12 bases between. The CDR3 contains 16 residues. Germline CDR1 and CDR2: LGHNA and YSLEER.

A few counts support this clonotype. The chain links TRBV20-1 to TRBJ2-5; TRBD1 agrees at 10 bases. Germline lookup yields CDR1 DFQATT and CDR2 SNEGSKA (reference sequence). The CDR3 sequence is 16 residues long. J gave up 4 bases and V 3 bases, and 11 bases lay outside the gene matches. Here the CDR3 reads CSASAHGTGERETQYF. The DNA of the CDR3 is TGCAGTGCTAGTGCGCATGGGACAGGGGAACGAGAGACCCAGTACTTC.

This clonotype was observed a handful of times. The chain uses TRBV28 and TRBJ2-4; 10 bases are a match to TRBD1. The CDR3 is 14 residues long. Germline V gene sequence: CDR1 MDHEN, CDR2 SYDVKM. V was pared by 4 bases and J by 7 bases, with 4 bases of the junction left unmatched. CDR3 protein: CASSSTGQGNIQYF. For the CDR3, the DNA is TGTGCCAGCAGTTCAACGGGACAGGGGAACATTCAGTACTTC.

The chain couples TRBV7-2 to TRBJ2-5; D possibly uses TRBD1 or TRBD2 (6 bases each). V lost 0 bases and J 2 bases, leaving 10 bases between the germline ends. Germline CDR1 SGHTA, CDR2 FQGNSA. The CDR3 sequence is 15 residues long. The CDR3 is CASSLAGGRQETQYF. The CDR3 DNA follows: TGTGCCAGCAGCTTAGCCGGGGGCAGGCAAGAGACCCAGTACTTC. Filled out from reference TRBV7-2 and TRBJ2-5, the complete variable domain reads GAGVSQSPSNKVTEKGKDVELRCDPISGHTALYWYRQSLGQGLEFLIYFQGNSAPDKSGLPSDRFSAERTGGSVSTLTIQRTQQEDSAVYLCASSLAGGRQETQYFGPGTRLLVL.

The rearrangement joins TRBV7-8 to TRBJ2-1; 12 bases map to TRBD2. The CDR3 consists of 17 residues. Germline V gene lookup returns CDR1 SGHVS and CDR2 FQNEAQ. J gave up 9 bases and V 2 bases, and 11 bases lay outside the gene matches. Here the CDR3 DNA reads TGTGCCAGCAGCTTAAACTCAGGACTAGCGGGATTTATTGAGCAGTTCTTC. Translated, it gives CASSLNSGLAGFIEQFF.

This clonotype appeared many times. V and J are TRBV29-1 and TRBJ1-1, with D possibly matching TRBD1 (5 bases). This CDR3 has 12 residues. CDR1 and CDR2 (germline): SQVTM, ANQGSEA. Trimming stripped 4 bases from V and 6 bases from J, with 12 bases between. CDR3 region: CSVVSRVAEAFF. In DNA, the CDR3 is TGCAGCGTTGTAAGCAGGGTCGCTGAAGCTTTCTTT.

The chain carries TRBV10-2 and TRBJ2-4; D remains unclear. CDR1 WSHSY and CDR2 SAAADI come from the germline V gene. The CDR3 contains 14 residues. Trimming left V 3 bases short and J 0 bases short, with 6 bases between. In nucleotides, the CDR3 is TGCGCCAGCAGTGAACGACTAGCCAAAAACATTCAGTACTTC. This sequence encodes CASSERLAKNIQYF.

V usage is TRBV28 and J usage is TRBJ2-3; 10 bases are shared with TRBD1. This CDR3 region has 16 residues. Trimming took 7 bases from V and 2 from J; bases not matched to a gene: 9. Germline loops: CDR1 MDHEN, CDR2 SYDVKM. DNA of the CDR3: TGTGCCAGCAATCCGACCGGGACAGGGGACACAGATACGCAGTATTTT. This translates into CASNPTGTGDTDTQYF.

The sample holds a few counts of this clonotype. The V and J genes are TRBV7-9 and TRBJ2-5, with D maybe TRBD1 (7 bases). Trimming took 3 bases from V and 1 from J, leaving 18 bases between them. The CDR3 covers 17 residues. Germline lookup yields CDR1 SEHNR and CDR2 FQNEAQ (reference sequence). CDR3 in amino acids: CASSLRGGQASQETQYF. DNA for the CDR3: TGTGCCAGCAGCTTGCGGGGAGGACAGGCGTCCCAAGAGACCCAGTACTTC. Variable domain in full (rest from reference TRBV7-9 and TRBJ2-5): DTGVSQNPRHKITKRGQNVTFRCDPISEHNRLYWYRQTLGQGPEFLTYFQNEAQLEKSRLLSDRFSAERPKGSFSTLEIQRTEQGDSAMYLCASSLRGGQASQETQYFGPGTRLLVL.

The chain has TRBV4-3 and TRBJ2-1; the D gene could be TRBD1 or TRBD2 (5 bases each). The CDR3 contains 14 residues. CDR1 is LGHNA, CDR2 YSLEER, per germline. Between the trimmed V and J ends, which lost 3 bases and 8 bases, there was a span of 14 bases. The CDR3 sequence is CASSQGLAPHEQFF. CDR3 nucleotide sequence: TGCGCCAGCAGCCAGGGGCTAGCCCCTCATGAGCAGTTCTTC.

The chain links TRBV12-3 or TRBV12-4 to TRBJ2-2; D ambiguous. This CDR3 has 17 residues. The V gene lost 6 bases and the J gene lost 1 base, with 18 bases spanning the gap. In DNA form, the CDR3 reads TGTGCCAGCAGCAACCTTGGGTCCGGCCTGAACACCGGGGAGCTGTTTTTT. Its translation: CASSNLGSGLNTGELFF.

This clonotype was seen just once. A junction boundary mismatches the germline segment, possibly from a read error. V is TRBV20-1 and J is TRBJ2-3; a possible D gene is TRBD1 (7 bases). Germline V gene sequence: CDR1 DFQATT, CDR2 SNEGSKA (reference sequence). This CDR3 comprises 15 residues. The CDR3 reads CSAREDRDSTDMQYF. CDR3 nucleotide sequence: TGCAGTGCTAGGGAAGACAGGGACTCCACAGATATGCAGTATTTT.

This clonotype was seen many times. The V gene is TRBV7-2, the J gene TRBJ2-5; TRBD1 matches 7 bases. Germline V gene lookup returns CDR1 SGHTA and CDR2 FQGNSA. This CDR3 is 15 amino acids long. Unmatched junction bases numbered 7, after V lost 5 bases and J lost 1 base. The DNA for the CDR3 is TGTGCCAGCAGCGTTTCAACAGGGGCCCAAGAGACCCAGTACTTC. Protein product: CASSVSTGAQETQYF.

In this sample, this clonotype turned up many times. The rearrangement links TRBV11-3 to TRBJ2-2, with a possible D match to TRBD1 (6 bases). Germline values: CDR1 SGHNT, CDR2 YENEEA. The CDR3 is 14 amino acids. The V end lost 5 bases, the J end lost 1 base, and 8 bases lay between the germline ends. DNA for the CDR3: TGTGCCAGCAGCGTACAGGGGAACACCGGGGAGCTGTTTTTT. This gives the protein CASSVQGNTGELFF.

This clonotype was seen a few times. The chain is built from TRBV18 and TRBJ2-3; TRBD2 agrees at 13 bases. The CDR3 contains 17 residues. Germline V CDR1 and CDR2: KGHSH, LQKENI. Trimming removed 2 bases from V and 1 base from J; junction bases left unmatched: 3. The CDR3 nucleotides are TGTGCCAGCTCACCAGGACTAGCGGGAGTCCGCACAGATACGCAGTATTTT. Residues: CASSPGLAGVRTDTQYF.